This TCR beta chain emerged from a study of blood T cell repertoires in COVID-19. Study overall: There were acute and convalescent COVID-19 samples, and they came from the United States, Italy and Spain. The analysed material was cDNA or gDNA that came from T cells, B-cell-depleted T cells, or PBMCs.

Original processing methods: The authors estimated nucleated cell counts from reference gene primer amplification. Sequencing was performed with immunoSEQ multiplex PCR; in TCRdb, only in-frame clones are kept and a portion is missing. V, J and clone size are taken as reported in that table, and D and trimming were inferred from the DNA itself. Here the sample spans under 150,000 clones, less than 85% being singletons. Germline V gene data show CDR1 as LNHNV and CDR2 as YYDKDF (reference sequence). This CDR3 region has 16 residues. The ends lost 5 bases at V and 4 bases at J; junction bases unmatched: 10.

This clonotype was sampled from a human donor in a cohort sampled during active COVID-19. The sequenced material came from peripheral blood. This chain connects TRBV15 to TRBJ2-1, with TRBD2 identical over 8 bases. CDR3 sequence reads: CATSPRAGGPYNEQFF. The DNA for the CDR3 is TGTGCCACCAGCCCGAGGGCGGGGGGACCTTACAATGAGCAGTTCTTC. The variable domain in full, with the rest retrieved from reference TRBV15 and TRBJ2-1, is DAMVIQNPRYQVTQFGKPVTLSCSQTLNHNVMYWYQQKSSQAPKLLFHYYDKDFNNEADTPDNFQSRRPNTSFCFLDIRSPGLGDTAMYLCATSPRAGGPYNEQFFGPGTRLTVL.